Each of the 32 T cell receptor beta chains below was sequenced from the same sample in a study of T-cell reconstitution after alpha-beta-depleted transplantation in children. It was with unique molecular identifiers that the TCRbeta library was prepared. TCRdb re-analysed the PCR reads in MiXCR, keeping a single row per CDR3 protein. The sample consists of around 250,000 distinct CDR3 sequences, more than 20% of them appearing once. The sample in question was PBMCs, obtained before TCRalphabeta/CD19-depleted stem cell transplant. All receptors derive from a girl aged 2-15 years with Fanconi anemia, due to receive a stem cell transplant.

This clonotype was observed a handful of times. The chain recombines TRBV5-1 with TRBJ2-5; no firm D call. The CDR3 spans 15 residues. V was pared by 0 bases and J by 5 bases, with 14 bases between. CDR1 SGHRS and CDR2 YFSETQ come from the germline V gene. Written as DNA, the CDR3 is TGCGCCAGCAGCTTGGATTTAAAGGGCCGGGAGACCCAGTACTTC. Protein sequence: CASSLDLKGRETQYF.

This clonotype showed up just a few times. The genes are TRBV7-9 and TRBJ2-5, with D tentatively TRBD1 (7 bases). The CDR3 is 17 amino acids. In germline, CDR1 is SEHNR, CDR2 FQNEAQ (reference sequence). Trimming cost V 4 bases and J 3 bases, with 21 bases left between them. The chain's CDR3 is CASSSVLTDREEETQYF. The CDR3 DNA reads TGTGCCAGCAGCTCTGTCCTTACCGACAGGGAGGAAGAGACCCAGTACTTC. The variable domain in full, with the rest retrieved from reference TRBV7-9 and TRBJ2-5, is DTGVSQNPRHKITKRGQNVTFRCDPISEHNRLYWYRQTLGQGPEFLTYFQNEAQLEKSRLLSDRFSAERPKGSFSTLEIQRTEQGDSAMYLCASSSVLTDREEETQYFGPGTRLLVL.

The V and J genes are TRBV9 and TRBJ2-1; a weak D match, TRBD1 (6 bases). The CDR3 has 13 residues. V was cut by 6 bases and J by 3 bases, with 10 bases left in between. Germline V CDR1 and CDR2: SGDLS, YYNGEE. The CDR3, as DNA: TGTGCCAGCACGCCAGGGGACTACAATGAGCAGTTCTTC. Protein product: CASTPGDYNEQFF. Using reference TRBV9 and TRBJ2-1 for the parts outside the CDR3, the full variable domain is DSGVTQTPKHLITATGQRVTLRCSPRSGDLSVYWYQQSLDQGLQFLIQYYNGEERAKGNILERFSAQQFPDLHSELNLSSLELGDSALYFCASTPGDYNEQFFGPGTRLTVL.

This clonotype was recorded a few times. CDR3 loop: CAISERGGDTEAFF. The DNA of the CDR3 is TGTGCCATCAGTGAGAGGGGTGGGGACACTGAAGCTTTCTTT. The gene calls are TRBV10-3 and TRBJ1-1; D perhaps matches TRBD1 (5 bases). This CDR3 comprises 14 residues. The germline V gene has CDR1 ENHRY and CDR2 SYGVKD. Trimming left V 2 bases short and J 3 bases short, with 10 bases between.

This chain joins TRBV7-2 and TRBJ2-1, with D possibly called TRBD1 or TRBD2 (5 bases each). This CDR3 is built from 15 residues. The V end was cut by 7 bases, the J end by 0 bases, with 13 bases between. The germline V gene encodes CDR1 SGHTA and CDR2 FQGNSA. The CDR3 region has the DNA TGTGCCAGCACCGCTGGGACCCCCTCCTACAATGAGCAGTTCTTC. It yields the protein CASTAGTPSYNEQFF. Combining the CDR3 with reference TRBV7-2 and TRBJ2-1 gives the whole variable domain GAGVSQSPSNKVTEKGKDVELRCDPISGHTALYWYRQSLGQGLEFLIYFQGNSAPDKSGLPSDRFSAERTGGSVSTLTIQRTQQEDSAVYLCASTAGTPSYNEQFFGPGTRLTVL.

The genes are TRBV12-3 or TRBV12-4 and TRBJ2-3; possible D gene TRBD2, 5 bases. V was pared by 3 bases and J by 6 bases, with 10 bases between. This CDR3 is built from 13 residues. The CDR3 nucleotides are TGTGCCAGCAGTTTCGGGGTAGGCGATACGCAGTATTTT. This codes for CASSFGVGDTQYF.

This clonotype was seen many times. The rearrangement links TRBV10-3 to TRBJ2-7, with TRBD2 identical over 9 bases. This CDR3 region has 14 residues. Trimming at V came to 3 bases and at J to 2 bases, leaving 2 bases not matched to a gene. The germline V gene has CDR1 ENHRY and CDR2 SYGVKD. CDR3 sequence (DNA): TGTGCCATCAGTGAAGCGGGAGGTACCTACGAGCAGTACTTC. As protein: CAISEAGGTYEQYF.

V and J are TRBV27 and TRBJ2-7; D not resolved. Germline V CDR1 and CDR2: MNHEY, SMNVEV (reference sequence). The germline V and J ends were trimmed by 5 bases and 0 bases, with 17 bases remaining between them. This CDR3 contains 16 residues. The CDR3 region has the DNA TGTGCCAGCAGTCCACAGCGTAGGGCCCTCTCCTACGAGCAGTACTTC. This encodes CASSPQRRALSYEQYF.

This clonotype was seen only a few times. The chain is built from TRBV20-1 and TRBJ2-1; TRBD2 matches 11 bases. Germline V gene lookup returns CDR1 DFQATT and CDR2 SNEGSKA (reference sequence). The CDR3 covers 15 residues. J lost 5 bases, V lost 5 bases, and 8 bases had no gene match. DNA of the CDR3: TGCAGTGCTCCCTCCCTAGCGGGAGGAGACAATGAGCAGTTCTTC. Translation gives CSAPSLAGGDNEQFF.

The chain employs TRBV20-1 and TRBJ2-2; possibly TRBD1 or TRBD2 for D (6 bases each). Deletions cut 0 bases from V and 9 bases from J, with 17 bases between. The CDR3 loop spans 15 amino acids. The V gene's germline CDR1 is DFQATT and CDR2 SNEGSKA (reference sequence). The DNA for the CDR3 is TGCAGTGCTAGAGAGAGGCAGGGGCGGGATAGGGAGCTGTTTTTT. Translated: CSARERQGRDRELFF.

This clonotype was counted ten times or more. The chain links TRBV20-1 to TRBJ2-3, with 8 bases identical to TRBD2. The CDR3 runs to 18 residues. With V trimmed by 1 base and J by 0 bases, 12 bases remained unmatched. Germline CDR1 reads DFQATT; CDR2 reads SNEGSKA (reference sequence). The CDR3 protein is CSARGSRTSHPSTDTQYF. The CDR3 DNA follows: TGCAGTGCTAGAGGTTCAAGGACTAGCCATCCTAGCACAGATACGCAGTATTTT.

This chain links TRBV7-6 with TRBJ2-7; a possible D gene is TRBD1 (6 bases). This CDR3 region has 16 residues. Germline assignment: CDR1 SGHVS and CDR2 FNYEAQ. The ends were cut back, 5 bases at V and 1 base at J, with 18 bases in the middle. Here the CDR3 DNA reads TGTGCCAGCAGCCTTAAAATGGGACAAGCATCCTACGAGCAGTACTTC. Its translation: CASSLKMGQASYEQYF.

V is TRBV29-1 and J is TRBJ2-7, with TRBD2 matching 7 bases. CDR3 length: 14 amino acids. CDR1 is SQVTM, CDR2 ANQGSEA, per germline. V trimming: 1 base; J trimming: 3 bases; junction bases outside the gene matches: 6. CDR3 loop: CSVEVGGDFYEQYF. In DNA, the CDR3 is TGCAGCGTTGAAGTGGGGGGGGATTTCTACGAGCAGTACTTC.

This clonotype came up many times. The rearrangement links TRBV6-1 to TRBJ1-5, with TRBD1 as a possible D gene (6 bases). CDR1 and CDR2 (germline): MNHNS, SASEGT. The CDR3 covers 17 residues. The germline V and J ends were trimmed by 8 bases and 6 bases, with 26 bases remaining between them. CDR3 protein: CASAARYQLQGSQPQHF. CDR3 nucleotide sequence: TGTGCCAGCGCCGCTCGGTACCAACTACAGGGATCTCAGCCCCAGCATTTT.

This clonotype was found many times. The chain has TRBV29-1 and TRBJ2-7, with 8 bases that match TRBD2. In germline, CDR1 is SQVTM, CDR2 ANQGSEA. CDR3 length: 15 residues. The ends lost 5 bases at V and 0 bases at J; junction bases unmatched: 9. CDR3 DNA sequence: TGCAGCGTTAAGAGATATAGCGGGAACTCCTACGAGCAGTACTTC. Protein product: CSVKRYSGNSYEQYF.

The chain combines TRBV6-5 with TRBJ2-1, with D possibly matching TRBD2 (6 bases). V lost 0 bases to trimming and J lost 2 bases, with 8 bases between them. The germline CDR1 and CDR2 sequences are MNHEY and SVGAGI. The CDR3 sequence is 15 residues long. CDR3 protein: CASSYSGRPYNEQFF. In nucleotides, the CDR3 is TGTGCCAGCAGTTACTCGGGGAGGCCCTACAATGAGCAGTTCTTC.

This chain uses TRBV20-1 with TRBJ2-5, with D tentatively TRBD1 (5 bases). Germline CDR1 reads DFQATT; CDR2 reads SNEGSKA (reference sequence). The CDR3 has 16 amino acids. Between the trimmed V and J ends, which lost 6 bases and 0 bases, there was a span of 20 bases. The DNA of the CDR3 is TGCAGTGCAGAGTGGGCAGGGCCCCTGTACCAAGAGACCCAGTACTTC. Protein product: CSAEWAGPLYQETQYF.

V gene TRBV10-3 combines with J gene TRBJ2-3; 14 bases are shared with TRBD2. The V gene end was trimmed by 9 bases and the J gene end by 2 bases; junction bases not matched to a gene: 4. The germline V gene encodes CDR1 ENHRY and CDR2 SYGVKD. This CDR3 contains 15 residues. The CDR3, as DNA: TGTGCCATTGGGACTAGCGGGGGAATCACAGATACGCAGTATTTT. Amino acid sequence: CAIGTSGGITDTQYF.

This sequence joins TRBV7-2 and TRBJ2-7; TRBD1 aligns across 9 bases. The junction had 6 bases not matched to a gene; V was cut back by 3 bases and J by 3 bases. Germline CDR1 reads SGHTA; CDR2 reads FQGNSA. This CDR3 contains 15 residues. The CDR3 sequence is CASSFTGGLFYEQYF. The CDR3 DNA sequence: TGTGCCAGCAGCTTTACAGGGGGCCTTTTCTACGAGCAGTACTTC.

This clonotype was picked up many times. The chain has TRBV12-3 or TRBV12-4 and TRBJ2-7, with 11 positions matching TRBD1. With V trimmed by 4 bases and J by 5 bases, 10 bases remained unmatched. This CDR3 region has 16 residues. CDR3 region: CASSSDPGQGVHEQYF. Here the CDR3 DNA reads TGTGCCAGCAGTTCCGACCCGGGACAGGGGGTCCACGAGCAGTACTTC.

The chain uses TRBV5-6 and TRBJ2-2; D gene uncertain. Germline assignment: CDR1 SGHDT and CDR2 YYEEEE. The V end lost 2 bases, the J end lost 6 bases, and 8 bases lay between the germline ends. The CDR3 contains 13 residues. The CDR3 nucleotides read TGTGCCAGCAGCTTAAGGGTTGCCGGGGAGCTGTTTTTT. Translating gives CASSLRVAGELFF.

This clonotype turned up a few times. The chain combines TRBV7-2 with TRBJ2-7, with D tentatively TRBD2 (6 bases). This CDR3 is 17 amino acids long. V gave up 5 bases and J gave up 1 base, with 21 bases separating them. CDR1 SGHTA and CDR2 FQGNSA come from the germline V gene. In DNA form, the CDR3 reads TGTGCCAGCAGCATAGTATCCGGCCCGGGACTGTCCTACGAGCAGTACTTC. Its translation is CASSIVSGPGLSYEQYF.

On this clonotype: Given a much more abundant clone one base away, this may be a read error. V usage is TRBV29-1 and J usage is TRBJ2-5, with 7 bases aligning to TRBD1. The CDR3 covers 13 residues. Germline CDR1 is SQVTM and CDR2 is ANQGSEA. Germline trimming cut 5 bases from V and 1 base from J; bases unmatched to any gene: 4. Written as DNA, the CDR3 is TGCAGCGTTCCGGACAGGAGCCAAGAGACCCAGTACTTC. This sequence encodes CSVPDRSQETQYF. Together with reference TRBV29-1 and TRBJ2-5, the CDR3 gives the full variable domain: SAVISQKPSRDICQRGTSLTIQCQVDSQVTMMFWYRQQPGQSLTLIATANQGSEATYESGFVIDKFPISRPNLTFSTLTVSNMSPEDSSIYLCSVPDRSQETQYFGPGTRLLVL.

This clonotype has a handful of counts. This chain joins TRBV5-1 and TRBJ2-7; the match to TRBD1 covers 7 bases. V lost 0 bases to trimming and J lost 2 bases; unmatched junction nucleotides: 8. This CDR3 comprises 16 residues. Germline lookup yields CDR1 SGHRS and CDR2 YFSETQ. The CDR3 nucleotides read TGCGCCAGCAGCTTGGCCTCGACAGGGAAGACCTACGAGCAGTACTTC. This gives the protein CASSLASTGKTYEQYF.

This clonotype occurred many times. The V and J genes are TRBV12-3 or TRBV12-4 and TRBJ2-5, with D tentatively TRBD1 or TRBD2 (5 bases each). The CDR3 has 15 residues. Trimming took off 3 bases at V and 5 bases at J, with 16 bases between the two ends. CDR3 coding DNA: TGTGCCAGCAGTTTGCCCATGAGGGGTGAGGAGACCCAGTACTTC. This sequence encodes CASSLPMRGEETQYF.

This clonotype was seen repeatedly, ten times or more. The rearrangement joins TRBV12-3 or TRBV12-4 to TRBJ1-2, with D possibly being TRBD1 (6 bases). CDR3 length: 14 amino acids. V shed 3 bases and J shed 2 bases, with 10 bases lying between them. This CDR3 is CASSFGGTNYGYTF. The CDR3 DNA sequence: TGTGCCAGCAGTTTCGGGGGGACAAACTATGGCTACACCTTC.

This clonotype was counted only a few times. The J gene is TRBJ2-7, the V gene TRBV20-1; D gene uncertain. V dropped 3 bases and J dropped 3 bases, with 15 bases sitting between them. Germline V CDR1 and CDR2: DFQATT, SNEGSKA (reference sequence). The CDR3 consists of 14 residues. The CDR3 loop reads CSARSVLSLYEQYF. DNA for the CDR3: TGCAGTGCTAGGTCGGTCCTCTCCCTCTACGAGCAGTACTTC.

This clonotype was counted ten times or more. CDR3 nucleotides: TGTGCCAGCAGTTCTCCCGCAGGTTACACAGATACGCAGTATTTT. It is translated as CASSSPAGYTDTQYF. V usage is TRBV12-3 or TRBV12-4 and J usage is TRBJ2-3; D is unclear. The CDR3 is 15 residues long. V lost 4 bases and J lost 2, with 13 bases in between.

The genes are TRBV5-6 and TRBJ2-7; possible D gene TRBD2, 6 bases. This CDR3 contains 14 residues. Germline loops: CDR1 SGHDT, CDR2 YYEEEE. Trimming removed 4 bases from V and 3 bases from J, with 14 bases in between. CDR3 in DNA: TGTGCCAGCAGCACCCCTAGCGCCGGCTACGAGCAGTACTTC. It encodes CASSTPSAGYEQYF.

Concerning this clonotype: This sequence may be a read error, since a much larger clone differs from it by one base. V and J are TRBV6-1 and TRBJ2-3; possible D gene TRBD2, 6 bases. The germline CDR1 and CDR2 sequences are MNHNS and SASEGT. The CDR3 length is 14 residues. The CDR3 DNA reads as TGTGCCAGCAGTCATCCCGGGGGAAAAGATTCGCAGTATTTT. Amino acid sequence: CASSHPGGKDSQYF.

This clonotype was seen ten or more times. The CDR3 loop is CSARSDRLSMNTEAFF. The CDR3 region has the DNA TGCAGTGCTAGGTCCGACAGGCTTTCAATGAACACTGAAGCTTTCTTT. The chain uses TRBV20-1 and TRBJ1-1; maybe TRBD1 (6 bases). Germline CDR1 reads DFQATT; CDR2 reads SNEGSKA (reference sequence). The CDR3 covers 16 residues. Trimming removed 3 bases at V and 0 bases at J, with 17 bases between.

The rearrangement links TRBV15 to TRBJ2-1, with unresolved D. The CDR3 has 15 amino acids. Germline loops: CDR1 LNHNV, CDR2 YYDKDF (reference sequence). Deletions cut 3 bases from V and 6 bases from J, with 15 bases between. The DNA for the CDR3 is TGTGCCACCAGCAGCCGCCCGAGACACGGCAATGAGCAGTTCTTC. Its protein is CATSSRPRHGNEQFF.